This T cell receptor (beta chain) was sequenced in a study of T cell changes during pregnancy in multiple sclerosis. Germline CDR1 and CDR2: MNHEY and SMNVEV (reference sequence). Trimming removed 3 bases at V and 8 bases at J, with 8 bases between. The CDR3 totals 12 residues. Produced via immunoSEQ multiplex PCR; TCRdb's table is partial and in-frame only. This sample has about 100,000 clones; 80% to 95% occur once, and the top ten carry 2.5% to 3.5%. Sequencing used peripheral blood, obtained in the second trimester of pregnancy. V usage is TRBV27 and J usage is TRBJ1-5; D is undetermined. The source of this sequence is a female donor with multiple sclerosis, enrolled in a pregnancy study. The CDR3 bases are TGTGCCAGCAGTTTCCGGGGTGAGCCCCAGCATTTT. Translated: CASSFRGEPQHF.